A single T cell receptor (beta chain) is shown here with its context. These data originate in a study of blood T cell repertoires in COVID-19. About the research overall: Donors in the United States, Italy and Spain gave samples during acute or convalescent COVID-19. From T cells, B-cell-depleted T cells, or PBMCs came the material, which was cDNA or gDNA.

How the authors handled the data: Scientists estimated how many nucleated cells there were by amplifying reference gene primers. Here immunoSEQ multiplex PCR was the method, and the copy in TCRdb shows in-frame clones only, minus some. The V and J calls and clone size were taken over from that table, and D and trimming were inferred from the DNA. Of 250,000 to 350,000 clones in the sample, 75% to 90% were seen once. The J segment lost 0 bases and the V segment lost 0 bases, leaving 6 bases of the junction unmatched. Germline CDR1 and CDR2: MNHNS and SASEGT. The CDR3 has 19 residues. Material: peripheral blood. This sequence was found in a middle-aged woman who had recovered from COVID-19. The V gene is TRBV6-1, the J gene TRBJ1-4, with TRBD1 matching 11 bases. CDR3 in amino acids: CASSEALGQGVATNEKLFF. The CDR3 region has the DNA TGTGCCAGCAGTGAAGCACTGGGACAGGGGGTGGCAACTAATGAAAAACTGTTTTTT.